This TCR beta chain was profiled in a study of blood T cell repertoires in COVID-19. Turning to the study itself: The cDNA or gDNA used as material had been derived from T cells, B-cell-depleted T cells, or PBMCs.

Here immunoSEQ multiplex PCR was the method, and the copy in TCRdb shows in-frame clones only, minus some. Among approximately 54,000 clones, roughly 76% were seen once, and the ten largest hold about 5.3%. The germline gives CDR1 SGHRS, CDR2 YFSETQ. The CDR3 is 14 residues long. Trimming removed 5 bases at V and 0 bases at J, with 11 bases between. Sequencing used peripheral blood. The J gene is TRBJ1-2, the V gene TRBV5-1; D perhaps matches TRBD1 (6 bases). The clonotype comes from a woman aged 60 to 75 with acute or convalescent COVID-19. CDR3 region: CASRGDNANYGYTF. CDR3 sequence (DNA): TGCGCCAGCAGGGGGGACAATGCTAACTATGGCTACACCTTC.